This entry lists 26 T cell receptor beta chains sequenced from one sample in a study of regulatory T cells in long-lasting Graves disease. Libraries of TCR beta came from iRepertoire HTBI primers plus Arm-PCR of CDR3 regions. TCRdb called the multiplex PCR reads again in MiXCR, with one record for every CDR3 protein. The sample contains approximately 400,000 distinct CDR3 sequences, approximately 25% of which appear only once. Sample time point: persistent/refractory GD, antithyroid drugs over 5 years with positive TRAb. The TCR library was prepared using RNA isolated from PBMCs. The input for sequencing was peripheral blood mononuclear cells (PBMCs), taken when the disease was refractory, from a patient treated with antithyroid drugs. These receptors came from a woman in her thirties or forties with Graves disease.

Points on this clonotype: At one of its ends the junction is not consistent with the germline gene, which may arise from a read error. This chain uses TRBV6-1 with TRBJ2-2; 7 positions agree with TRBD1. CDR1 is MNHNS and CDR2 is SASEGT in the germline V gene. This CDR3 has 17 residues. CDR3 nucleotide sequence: TGTGCCAGCAGTCCGGGACAGCCGATTGCGAACACCGGGGAGCAGTTTTTT. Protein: CASSPGQPIANTGEQFF.

DNA for the CDR3: TGTGCCAGCAGCCAAGCCGCCGGGGCCCAGCCCCAGCATTTT. As protein: CASSQAAGAQPQHF. The V and J genes are TRBV3-1 and TRBJ1-5, with TRBD1 as a possible D gene (5 bases). Germline V CDR1 and CDR2: LGHDT, YNNKEL (reference sequence). This CDR3 has 14 amino acids. V was pared by 1 base and J by 7 bases, with 11 bases between.

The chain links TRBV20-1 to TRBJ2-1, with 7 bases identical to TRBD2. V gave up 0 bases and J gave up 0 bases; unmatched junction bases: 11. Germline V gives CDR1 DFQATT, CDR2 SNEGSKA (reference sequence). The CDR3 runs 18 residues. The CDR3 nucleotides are TGCAGTGCTAGAGATGGGGGGGTGTACGGAAGCTCCTACAATGAGCAGTTCTTC. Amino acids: CSARDGGVYGSSYNEQFF.

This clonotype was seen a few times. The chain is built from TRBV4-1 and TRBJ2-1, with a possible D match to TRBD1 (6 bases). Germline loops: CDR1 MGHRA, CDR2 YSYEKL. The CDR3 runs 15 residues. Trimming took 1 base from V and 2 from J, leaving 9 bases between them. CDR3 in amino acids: CASSQGNRAYNEQFF. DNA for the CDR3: TGCGCCAGCAGCCAAGGGAACAGGGCCTACAATGAGCAGTTCTTC.

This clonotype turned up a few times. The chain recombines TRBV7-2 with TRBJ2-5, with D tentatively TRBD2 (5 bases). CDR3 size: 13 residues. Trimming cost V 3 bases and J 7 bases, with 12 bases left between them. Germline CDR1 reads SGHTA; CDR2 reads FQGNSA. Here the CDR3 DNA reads TGTGCCAGCAGCTTCGACTATATGGGGACCCAGTACTTC. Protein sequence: CASSFDYMGTQYF.

The CDR3 loop is CASSMGRIYEQYF. The DNA for the CDR3 is TGTGCCAGTAGTATGGGGCGAATCTACGAGCAGTACTTC. The V gene is TRBV19, the J gene TRBJ2-7; D is possibly TRBD1 (5 bases). There are 13 residues in the CDR3. Germline CDR1 is LNHDA and CDR2 is SQIVND (reference sequence). The ends were cut back, 3 bases at V and 3 bases at J, with 9 bases in the middle.

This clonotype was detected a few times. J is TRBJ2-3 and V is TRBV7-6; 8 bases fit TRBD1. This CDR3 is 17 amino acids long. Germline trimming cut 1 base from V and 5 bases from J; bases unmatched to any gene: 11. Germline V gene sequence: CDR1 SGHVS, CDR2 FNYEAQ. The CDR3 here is CASSLEFTAGGRDTQYF. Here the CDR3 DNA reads TGTGCCAGCAGCTTAGAATTTACGGCAGGGGGCAGAGATACGCAGTATTTT.

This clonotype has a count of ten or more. The CDR3, as DNA: TGTGCCAGCAGTTTTAGCCCGGGGGGGGCGCACACTGAAGCTTTCTTT. Its translation: CASSFSPGGAHTEAFF. V usage is TRBV27 and J usage is TRBJ1-1, with TRBD1 as a possible D gene (6 bases). V lost 3 bases to trimming and J lost 3 bases, with 17 bases between them. The CDR3 runs 16 residues. CDR1 MNHEY and CDR2 SMNVEV come from the germline V gene (reference sequence).

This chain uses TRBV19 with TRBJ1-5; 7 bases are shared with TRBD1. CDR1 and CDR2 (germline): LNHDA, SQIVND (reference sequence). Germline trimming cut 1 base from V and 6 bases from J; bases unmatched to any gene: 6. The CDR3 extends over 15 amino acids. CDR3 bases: TGTGCCAGTAGTATAGGGACAGGCGGTTCTCAGCCCCAGCATTTT. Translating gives CASSIGTGGSQPQHF.

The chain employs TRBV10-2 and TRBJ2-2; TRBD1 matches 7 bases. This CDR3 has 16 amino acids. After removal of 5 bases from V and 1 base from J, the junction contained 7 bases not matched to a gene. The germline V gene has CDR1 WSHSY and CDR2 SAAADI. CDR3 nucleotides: TGCGCCAGCAGTCGGGGACAGCTACGGAACACCGGGGAGCTGTTTTTT. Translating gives CASSRGQLRNTGELFF.

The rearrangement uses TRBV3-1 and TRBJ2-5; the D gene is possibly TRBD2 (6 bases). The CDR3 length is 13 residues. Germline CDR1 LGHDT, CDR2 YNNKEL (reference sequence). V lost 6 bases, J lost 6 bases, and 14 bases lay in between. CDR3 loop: CASSPDYRKTQYF. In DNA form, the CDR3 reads TGTGCCAGCAGTCCGGACTATCGGAAGACCCAGTACTTC.

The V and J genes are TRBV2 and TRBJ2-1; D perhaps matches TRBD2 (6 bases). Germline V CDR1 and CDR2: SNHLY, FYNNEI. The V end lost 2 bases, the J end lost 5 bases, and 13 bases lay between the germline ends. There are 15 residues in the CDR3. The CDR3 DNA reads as TGTGCCAGCAGTGAAACGGGAGATGAGGACAATGAGCAGTTCTTC. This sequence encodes CASSETGDEDNEQFF.

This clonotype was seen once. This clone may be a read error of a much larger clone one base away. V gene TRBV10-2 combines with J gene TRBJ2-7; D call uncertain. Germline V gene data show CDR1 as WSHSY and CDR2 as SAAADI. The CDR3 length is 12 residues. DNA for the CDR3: TGCGCCGGCAGTGTAGTAACCTACGAGCAGTACTTC. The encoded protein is CAGSVVTYEQYF.

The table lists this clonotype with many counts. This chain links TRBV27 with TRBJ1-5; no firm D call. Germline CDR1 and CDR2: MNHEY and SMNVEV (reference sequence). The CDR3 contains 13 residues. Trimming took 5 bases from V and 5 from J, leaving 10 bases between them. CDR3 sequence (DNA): TGTGCCAGCAGTCCCCGGGCCGATCAGCCCCAGCATTTT. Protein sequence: CASSPRADQPQHF.

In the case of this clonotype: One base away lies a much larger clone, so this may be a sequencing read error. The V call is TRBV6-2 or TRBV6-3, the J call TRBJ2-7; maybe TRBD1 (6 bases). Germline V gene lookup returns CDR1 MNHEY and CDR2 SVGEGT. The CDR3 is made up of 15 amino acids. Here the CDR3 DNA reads TGTGCCCGCAGGGGTCCATCCATCCTGGACCACGAGCAGTACTTC. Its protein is CARRGPSILDHEQYF.

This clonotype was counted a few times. The CDR3 DNA is TGCGCCAGCAGCTTCGGCGTTGGTCTAAACACCATATATTTT. It codes for CASSFGVGLNTIYF. V and J are TRBV5-1 and TRBJ1-3; no definite D call. The CDR3 has 14 amino acids. Germline V gives CDR1 SGHRS, CDR2 YFSETQ. Trimming took off 2 bases at V and 6 bases at J, with 12 bases between the two ends.

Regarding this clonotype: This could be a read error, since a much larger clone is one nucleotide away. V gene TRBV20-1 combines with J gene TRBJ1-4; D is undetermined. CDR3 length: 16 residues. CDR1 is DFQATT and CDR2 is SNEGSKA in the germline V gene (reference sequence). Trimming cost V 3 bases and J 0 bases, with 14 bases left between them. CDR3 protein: CSARSQTDATNEKLFF. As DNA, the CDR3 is TGCAGTGCTAGGAGCCAGACGGACGCAACTAATGAAAAACTGTTTTTT.

The CDR3 sequence: CSASLPGYGYTF. The CDR3 bases are TGCAGTGCTAGTCTTCCGGGCTATGGCTACACCTTC. The chain links TRBV20-1 to TRBJ1-2; D gene ambiguous. The V end was cut by 3 bases, the J end by 4 bases, with 9 bases between. Germline V gene data show CDR1 as DFQATT and CDR2 as SNEGSKA (reference sequence). This CDR3 has 12 residues.

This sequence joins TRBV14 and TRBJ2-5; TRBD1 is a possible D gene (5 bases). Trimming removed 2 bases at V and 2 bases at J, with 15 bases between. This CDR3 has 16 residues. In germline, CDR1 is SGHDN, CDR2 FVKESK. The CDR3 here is CASSQNQWGKQETQYF. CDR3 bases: TGTGCCAGCAGCCAAAACCAATGGGGCAAGCAAGAGACCCAGTACTTC.

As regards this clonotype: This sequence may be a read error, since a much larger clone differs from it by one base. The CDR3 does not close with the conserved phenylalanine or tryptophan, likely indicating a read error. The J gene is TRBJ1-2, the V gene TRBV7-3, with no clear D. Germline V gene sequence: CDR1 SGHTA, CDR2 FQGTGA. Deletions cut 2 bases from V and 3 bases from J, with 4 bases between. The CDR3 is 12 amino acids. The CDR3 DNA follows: TGTGCCAGCAGCTTATGGTACTATGGCTACACCCTC. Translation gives CASSLWYYGYTL.

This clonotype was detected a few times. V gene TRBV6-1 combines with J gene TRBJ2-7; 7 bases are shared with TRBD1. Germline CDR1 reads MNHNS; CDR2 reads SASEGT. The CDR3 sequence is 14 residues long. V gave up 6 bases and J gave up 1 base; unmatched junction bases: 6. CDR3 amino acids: CASSSDRVSYEQYF. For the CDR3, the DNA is TGTGCCAGCAGCTCAGACAGGGTTTCCTACGAGCAGTACTTC.

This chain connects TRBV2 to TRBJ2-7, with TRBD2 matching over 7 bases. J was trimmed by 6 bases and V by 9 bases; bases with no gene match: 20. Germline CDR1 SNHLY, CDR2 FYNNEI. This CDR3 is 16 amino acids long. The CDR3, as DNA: TGTGCCAGTAGGTTGTTGCGGGAGTCAAGACCTCTCGAGCAGTACTTC. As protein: CASRLLRESRPLEQYF.

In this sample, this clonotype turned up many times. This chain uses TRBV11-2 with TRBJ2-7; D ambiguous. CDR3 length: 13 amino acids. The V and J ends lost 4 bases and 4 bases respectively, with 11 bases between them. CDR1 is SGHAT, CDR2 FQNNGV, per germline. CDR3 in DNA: TGTGCCAGCAGCTCATTTCGACGATACGAGCAGTACTTC. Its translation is CASSSFRRYEQYF.

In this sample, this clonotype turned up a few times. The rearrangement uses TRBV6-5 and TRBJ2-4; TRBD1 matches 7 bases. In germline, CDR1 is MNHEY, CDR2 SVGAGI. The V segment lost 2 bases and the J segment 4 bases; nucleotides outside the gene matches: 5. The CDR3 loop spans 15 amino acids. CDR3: CASSYQQGIKNIQYF. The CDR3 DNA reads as TGTGCCAGCAGTTACCAACAGGGGATAAAAAACATTCAGTACTTC.

CDR3 residues: CAWRMNTEAFF. CDR3 DNA: TGTGCCTGGAGGATGAACACTGAAGCTTTCTTT. The chain combines TRBV30 with TRBJ1-1; D not resolved. Trimming removed 3 bases at V and 0 bases at J, with 2 bases between. The CDR3 sequence is 11 residues long. CDR1 and CDR2 (germline): GTSNPN, SVGIG (reference sequence). The complete variable domain, with remaining parts taken from reference TRBV30 and TRBJ1-1, reads SQTIHQWPATLVQPVGSPLSLECTVEGTSNPNLYWYRQAAGRGLQLLFYSVGIGQISSEVPQNLSASRPQDRQFILSSKKLLLSDSGFYLCAWRMNTEAFFGQGTRLTVV.

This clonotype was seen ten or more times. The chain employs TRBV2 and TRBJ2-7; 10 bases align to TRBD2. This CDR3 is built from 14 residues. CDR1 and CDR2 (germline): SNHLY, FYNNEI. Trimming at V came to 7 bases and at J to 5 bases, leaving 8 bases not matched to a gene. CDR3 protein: CASNLLAGRHEQYF. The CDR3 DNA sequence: TGTGCCAGCAACTTACTAGCGGGAAGACACGAGCAGTACTTC.